What follows are 2 T cell receptor beta chains derived from one specimen sequenced in a study of blood T cell repertoires in COVID-19. Measured with immunoSEQ multiplex PCR; TCRdb has only the in-frame clones, and not every one. The table has some 200,000 clones, around four fifths seen once. Material for sequencing was PBMCs or T cells enriched from blood (not recorded which). Every receptor here comes from a man aged 35 to 55 who had recovered from COVID-19.

This chain joins TRBV9 and TRBJ1-2; weak D call: TRBD1 (6 bases). The germline V gene encodes CDR1 SGDLS and CDR2 YYNGEE. V dropped 4 bases and J dropped 0 bases, with 13 bases sitting between them. The CDR3 runs 15 residues. DNA of the CDR3: TGTGCCAGCAGCCCCTACAGGGCCTCTAACTATGGCTACACCTTC. Translated: CASSPYRASNYGYTF.

This clone was detected only a few times. The genes are TRBV15 and TRBJ1-4; D gene unclear. Germline assignment: CDR1 LNHNV and CDR2 YYDKDF (reference sequence). The germline V and J ends were trimmed by 5 bases and 5 bases, with 15 bases remaining between them. The CDR3 is 15 amino acids. The CDR3 here is CATSPYSATNEKLFF. CDR3 DNA: TGTGCCACCAGCCCGTACAGTGCCACAAATGAAAAACTGTTTTTT.